These 14 T cell receptor beta chains were all obtained from the same sample, sequenced in a study of blood T cell repertoires in COVID-19. Sequenced by immunoSEQ multiplex PCR; TCRdb stores in-frame clones only, minus some. The data show 250,000 or so clones, with about 83% seen just once and over 9% held by the top ten. Sample: peripheral blood. The receptors stem from a man of 80 years or more with acute or convalescent COVID-19.

The rearrangement links TRBV28 to TRBJ1-4, with 10 bases identical to TRBD1. The germline CDR1 and CDR2 sequences are MDHEN and SYDVKM. V lost 7 bases and J lost 5; bases outside the gene matches: 4. This CDR3 is built from 14 residues. CDR3 in DNA: TGTGCCAGCAACCCGGACAGGGGGAATGAAAAACTGTTTTTT. Encoded protein: CASNPDRGNEKLFF.

The chain links TRBV11-1 to TRBJ2-3, with D maybe TRBD1 (5 bases). The V end lost 4 bases, the J end lost 2 bases, and 7 bases lay between the germline ends. The CDR3 contains 13 residues. Germline values: CDR1 SGHAT, CDR2 FQDESV (reference sequence). The CDR3 nucleotides are TGTGCCAGCAGCTCAGGACACACAGATACGCAGTATTTT. This gives the protein CASSSGHTDTQYF.

This sequence joins TRBV7-2 and TRBJ1-1; possible D gene TRBD1, 5 bases. This CDR3 is built from 16 residues. The germline gives CDR1 SGHTA, CDR2 FQGNSA. The V gene lost 8 bases and the J gene lost 4 bases, with 23 bases spanning the gap. CDR3 sequence reads: CASLRYGGGSGTEAFF. Here the CDR3 DNA reads TGTGCCAGCTTGAGATATGGGGGGGGAAGCGGCACTGAAGCTTTCTTT.

The gene calls are TRBV12-3 or TRBV12-4 and TRBJ2-7, with D perhaps TRBD1 (5 bases). Deletions cut 5 bases from V and 0 bases from J, with 8 bases between. The CDR3 consists of 13 residues. Written as DNA, the CDR3 is TGTGCCAGCAGTCGACAGAGCTCCTACGAGCAGTACTTC. This sequence encodes CASSRQSSYEQYF.

The chain couples TRBV5-1 to TRBJ2-3; D possibly corresponds to TRBD1 (5 bases). The CDR3 length is 15 residues. V was shortened by 4 bases and J by 4 bases, with 16 bases between the two germline ends. Per germline, CDR1 SGHRS and CDR2 YFSETQ. The CDR3 region has the DNA TGCGCCAGCAGCGCTTCAGTACAAGGGGCAGATACGCAGTATTTT. Its translation: CASSASVQGADTQYF.

CDR3: CASFRDRGSYEQYF. The CDR3 region has the DNA TGTGCCAGCTTTCGCGACAGGGGCTCCTACGAGCAGTACTTC. This chain links TRBV18 with TRBJ2-7, with 8 bases aligning to TRBD1. Germline V lookup: CDR1 KGHSH, CDR2 LQKENI. This CDR3 is 14 amino acids long. V gave up 7 bases and J gave up 0 bases; unmatched junction bases: 5.

The J gene is TRBJ1-3, the V gene TRBV25-1; 7 bases agree with TRBD1. In germline, CDR1 is MGHDK, CDR2 SYGVNS. The CDR3 is 18 residues long. With V trimmed by 6 bases and J by 0 bases, 14 bases remained unmatched. The CDR3 DNA sequence: TGTGCCAGCAGGCCCGTGGGCCAGGGGGGCTTCTCTGGAAACACCATATATTTT. It is translated as CASRPVGQGGFSGNTIYF.

This clone was recorded only once. The chain carries TRBV10-1 and TRBJ1-2; D is undetermined. V lost 3 bases, J lost 2 bases, and 16 bases lay in between. The CDR3 consists of 16 residues. The germline gives CDR1 WNHNN, CDR2 SYGVQD (reference sequence). The CDR3 DNA reads as TGCGCCAGCAGTGATGGGGTAGCGACCAAAAACTATGGCTACACCTTC. Protein: CASSDGVATKNYGYTF.

V usage is TRBV10-1 and J usage is TRBJ2-3; TRBD1 might be the D (6 bases). This CDR3 comprises 16 residues. V shed 2 bases and J shed 0 bases, with 12 bases lying between them. Germline CDR1 WNHNN, CDR2 SYGVQD (reference sequence). This CDR3 reads CASSEPPDSSTDTQYF. In nucleotides, the CDR3 is TGCGCCAGCAGTGAGCCTCCGGACAGCAGCACAGATACGCAGTATTTT.

This clone was recorded a few times. The rearrangement uses TRBV2 and TRBJ1-5; the match to TRBD1 covers 8 bases. The V gene end was trimmed by 3 bases and the J gene end by 3 bases; junction bases not matched to a gene: 7. The germline V gene has CDR1 SNHLY and CDR2 FYNNEI. The CDR3 runs to 16 residues. Here the CDR3 DNA reads TGTGCCAGCAGTGACCACTGGACAGGGTACAATCAGCCCCAGCATTTT. Translated, it gives CASSDHWTGYNQPQHF.

The rearrangement links TRBV5-1 to TRBJ1-1; D might be TRBD1 (5 bases). The CDR3 runs to 15 residues. CDR1 SGHRS and CDR2 YFSETQ come from the germline V gene. V was shortened by 0 bases and J by 4 bases, with 13 bases between the two germline ends. CDR3 in amino acids: CASSLGTGESTEAFF. CDR3 bases: TGCGCCAGCAGCTTGGGGACGGGGGAGAGCACTGAAGCTTTCTTT.

The chain joins TRBV28 to TRBJ1-2; 11 bases match TRBD1. CDR1 is MDHEN, CDR2 SYDVKM, per germline. The CDR3 is 16 residues long. J gave up 8 bases and V 5 bases, and 13 bases lay outside the gene matches. Here the CDR3 reads CASSLPPGQGGEGYTF. The CDR3 nucleotides read TGTGCCAGCAGTCTCCCCCCGGGACAGGGGGGAGAAGGCTACACCTTC.

This clone was observed a handful of times. This chain connects TRBV27 to TRBJ2-1; 10 bases map to TRBD2. The J segment lost 9 bases and the V segment lost 1 base, leaving 6 bases of the junction unmatched. There are 15 residues in the CDR3. Germline-derived CDR1 and CDR2 are MNHEY and SMNVEV (reference sequence). DNA of the CDR3: TGTGCCAGCAGTTTATTAGTAGCGGGAGGTGGTGAGCAGTTCTTC. It encodes CASSLLVAGGGEQFF.

The V gene is TRBV5-1, the J gene TRBJ2-3; tentatively, D is TRBD1 (5 bases). Germline CDR1 reads SGHRS; CDR2 reads YFSETQ. Between the trimmed V and J ends, which lost 1 base and 0 bases, there was a span of 12 bases. The CDR3 loop spans 16 amino acids. CDR3 amino acids: CASSLPRGTSTDTQYF. The CDR3 coding sequence is TGCGCCAGCAGCTTGCCAAGGGGCACTAGCACAGATACGCAGTATTTT.